The entry that follows covers one TCR beta chain sequence. This record comes from a study of cytomegalovirus exposure and HLA in healthy donors. The germline V and J ends were trimmed by 6 bases and 2 bases, with 26 bases remaining between them. Germline CDR1 is SQVTM and CDR2 is ANQGSEA. The CDR3 spans 17 residues. With 60 Vbeta and 13 Jbeta primers, the PCR was carried out. Sequenced by immunoSEQ multiplex PCR; TCRdb stores in-frame clones only, minus some. Of about 85,000 clones listed, under 85% were seen once; the top ten hold roughly 2%. This receptor was obtained from a boy younger than 18 in good health and CMV-seronegative. Sequencing used PBMCs. The chain combines TRBV29-1 with TRBJ2-7; the D gene is possibly TRBD2 (6 bases). CDR3 in DNA: TGCAGCGTGTCGGGACTCTCCAGCCCCTCGAAAACCTACGAGCAGTACTTC. Translation gives CSVSGLSSPSKTYEQYF.